What follows are 4 T cell receptor beta chains derived from one specimen sequenced in a study of a mutant IDH1 vaccine in newly diagnosed glioma. Only in-frame clones appear in the TCRdb table, and some are missing; sequencing was by immunoSEQ multiplex PCR. The sample yields around 62,000 clones, about nine tenths seen once. Time point specified: week 11, during vaccination. Vaccination used 300 ug of mutant IDH1 20-mer peptide per dose, with topical imiquimod. No antigen has been assigned to these receptors. The source material was PBMCs, sampled from a glioma patient whose treatment included an IDH1 peptide vaccine. The receptors stem from a man aged 40-49 years with glioma.

The chain recombines TRBV19 with TRBJ1-5, with 8 bases fitting TRBD1. CDR1 is LNHDA and CDR2 is SQIVND in the germline V gene (reference sequence). V lost 7 bases to trimming and J lost 0 bases; unmatched junction nucleotides: 11. The CDR3 sequence is 17 residues long. The CDR3 region has the DNA TGTGCCAGTATGAGACAGGGGTTCCTAATTAGCAATCAGCCCCAGCATTTT. Translation: CASMRQGFLISNQPQHF.

The chain is built from TRBV30 and TRBJ1-4; a weak D match, TRBD1 (5 bases). Trimming removed 2 bases from V and 0 bases from J, with 7 bases in between. The germline CDR1 and CDR2 sequences are GTSNPN and SVGIG (reference sequence). The CDR3 has 14 residues. This CDR3 reads CAWSQGATNEKLFF. The CDR3, as DNA: TGTGCCTGGAGTCAAGGGGCAACTAATGAAAAACTGTTTTTT. Full variable domain (outside the CDR3, taken from reference TRBV30 and TRBJ1-4): SQTIHQWPATLVQPVGSPLSLECTVEGTSNPNLYWYRQAAGRGLQLLFYSVGIGQISSEVPQNLSASRPQDRQFILSSKKLLLSDSGFYLCAWSQGATNEKLFFGSGTQLSVL.

This clone was observed a handful of times. The chain carries TRBV5-1 and TRBJ2-2; D not resolved. The CDR3 is 16 amino acids. Trimming took 0 bases from V and 7 from J, leaving 16 bases between them. The germline V gene has CDR1 SGHRS and CDR2 YFSETQ. Here the CDR3 reads CASSLAPDASGGELFF. The CDR3 DNA sequence: TGCGCCAGCAGCTTGGCCCCTGATGCGAGTGGCGGGGAGCTGTTTTTT.

This clone was observed a single time. V usage is TRBV5-6 and J usage is TRBJ2-3; possibly TRBD1 or TRBD2 for D (5 bases each). CDR3 size: 15 residues. The V end lost 2 bases, the J end lost 2 bases, and 12 bases lay between the germline ends. Germline values: CDR1 SGHDT, CDR2 YYEEEE. Written as DNA, the CDR3 is TGTGCCAGCAGCTTTCAGTGGGGGTCCACAGATACGCAGTATTTT. It yields the protein CASSFQWGSTDTQYF. The full variable domain, its missing parts supplied by reference TRBV5-6 and TRBJ2-3, is DAGVTQSPTHLIKTRGQQVTLRCSPKSGHDTVSWYQQALGQGPQFIFQYYEEEERQRGNFPDRFSGHQFPNYSSELNVNALLLGDSALYLCASSFQWGSTDTQYFGPGTRLTVL.